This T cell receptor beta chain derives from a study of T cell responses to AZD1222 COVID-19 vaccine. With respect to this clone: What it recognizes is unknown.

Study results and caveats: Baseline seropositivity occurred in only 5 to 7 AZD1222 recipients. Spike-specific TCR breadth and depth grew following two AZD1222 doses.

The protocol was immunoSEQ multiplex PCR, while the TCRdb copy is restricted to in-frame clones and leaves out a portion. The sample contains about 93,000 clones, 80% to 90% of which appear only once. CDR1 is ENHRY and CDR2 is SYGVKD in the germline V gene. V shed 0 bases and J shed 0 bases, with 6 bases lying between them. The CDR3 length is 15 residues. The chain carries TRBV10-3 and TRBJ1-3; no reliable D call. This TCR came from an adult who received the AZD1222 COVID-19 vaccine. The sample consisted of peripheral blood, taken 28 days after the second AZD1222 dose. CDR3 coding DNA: TGTGCCATCAGTGAGTCCAGTCTCTCTGGAAACACCATATATTTT. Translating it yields CAISESSLSGNTIYF.